Sequencing of this TCR beta chain was carried out in a study of blood T cell repertoires in COVID-19. Germline V gives CDR1 KGHDR, CDR2 SFDVKD. The CDR3 spans 13 residues. Between the trimmed V and J ends, which lost 4 bases and 14 bases, there was a span of 18 bases. This table comes from immunoSEQ multiplex PCR, and its TCRdb copy is limited to in-frame clones, with some not included. The data contain 400,000 to 550,000 clones, 85% to 90% of them singletons. This clonotype was sampled from a woman under 40 with acute or convalescent COVID-19. What was sequenced was peripheral blood. The chain links TRBV24-1 to TRBJ2-3, with unresolved D. CDR3 in amino acids: CATSENDWSSMYF. The CDR3 coding sequence is TGTGCCACCAGTGAGAATGACTGGTCCTCTATGTATTTT.